These T cell receptor beta chains were read from a single sample in a study of cytomegalovirus exposure and HLA in healthy donors. This table comes from immunoSEQ multiplex PCR, and its TCRdb copy is limited to in-frame clones, with some not included. The sample has about 100,000 clones, around 76% seen once. The material sequenced was PBMCs. The receptors here all came from a woman in her forties or fifties in good health and CMV-seropositive. The CDR3 runs from the conserved cysteine through the conserved F or W. Each record gives: clone size, J gene, V gene, CDR3 protein. Clone size appears in some rows only: once, few, many, or a class for an expanded clone.

>-|TRBJ2-1|TRBV27
CASSSLNPGLDRNEQFF
>once|TRBJ2-3|TRBV11-3
CASSSWEAGGMDTQYF
>-|TRBJ2-7|TRBV11-2
CASSSPGEGSAYEQYF
>-|TRBJ1-3|TRBV11-3
CASSLDQGNTIYF
>-|TRBJ2-7|TRBV7-7
CASSLGESPYEQYF
>-|TRBJ1-1|TRBV9
CASSVDVGGLNTEAFF
>-|TRBJ2-1|TRBV7-8
CASSLDSGRGGNEQFF
>-|TRBJ1-5|TRBV13
CASSLMEQGSQPQHF
>-|TRBJ1-5|TRBV4-1
CASSQDQGAQSAQPQHF
>-|TRBJ1-2|TRBV6-1
CASSEKLDRGVLGYTF
>-|TRBJ2-1|TRBV30
CAWGPGLGYNEQFF
>-|TRBJ1-2|TRBV5-1
CASSAVVGNYGYTF
>-|TRBJ2-7|TRBV27
CASIPSAASYSYEQYF
>-|TRBJ2-1|TRBV7-8
CASSLWTSGRTGRNYNEQFF
>once|-|TRBV7-8
CASSERKFTSYEQYF
>-|TRBJ1-2|TRBV7-9
CAFLQGDFYGYTF
>-|TRBJ2-5|TRBV15
CATSRERLLQETQYF
>-|TRBJ2-1|TRBV7-8
CASSPSRGSYLRDEQFF
>once|TRBJ2-1|TRBV30
CAWKLGLASKQFF
>-|TRBJ2-2|TRBV5-1
CASSPGTSGELFF
>-|TRBJ2-3|TRBV9
CASSLPRSGRPGDTQYF
>-|TRBJ1-2|TRBV27
CASSLSGGNGYTF
>-|TRBJ2-7|TRBV7-9
CASSRPQGNWVYEQYF
>-|TRBJ2-7|TRBV4-1
CASSQDYGGAYEQYF
>-|TRBJ2-2|TRBV19
CASLGGDRGTGELFF
>-|TRBJ1-1|TRBV6-4
CASSRERYTEAFF
>-|TRBJ2-1|TRBV29-1
CSAKDRLQFF
>-|TRBJ1-5|TRBV19
CASSIEGGASNQPQHF
>-|TRBJ1-1|TRBV2
CASITRDRPNTEAFF